Listed here are 21 T cell receptor beta chains from one sample, sequenced in a study of neoadjuvant nivolumab and ipilimumab in lung cancer. TCRdb's copy holds only in-frame clones and misses some; the assay was immunoSEQ multiplex PCR. Among about 38,000 clones, 85% to 90% were seen once, and the ten largest hold roughly 3.3%. This specimen was peripheral blood, taken before neoadjuvant nivolumab, alone or with ipilimumab. These receptors were taken from an adult with non-small cell lung cancer.

The CDR3 DNA reads TGTGCCATCAGTGAGGGAGCGCAACGCTCCTACGAGCAGTACTTC. Translated: CAISEGAQRSYEQYF. The gene calls are TRBV10-3 and TRBJ2-7; D call uncertain. V dropped 2 bases and J dropped 0 bases, with 11 bases sitting between them. Germline loops: CDR1 ENHRY, CDR2 SYGVKD. This CDR3 contains 15 residues.

This clone was seen a single time. The V and J genes are TRBV5-6 and TRBJ2-2; 7 bases map to TRBD1. Germline lookup yields CDR1 SGHDT and CDR2 YYEEEE. J gave up 5 bases and V 1 base, and 8 bases lay outside the gene matches. CDR3 length: 16 residues. The CDR3 DNA is TGTGCCAGCAGCTTGAGACAGGGCGTAGGAACCGGGGAGCTGTTTTTT. Its protein product is CASSLRQGVGTGELFF. The whole variable domain, filled in from reference TRBV5-6 and TRBJ2-2, reads DAGVTQSPTHLIKTRGQQVTLRCSPKSGHDTVSWYQQALGQGPQFIFQYYEEEERQRGNFPDRFSGHQFPNYSSELNVNALLLGDSALYLCASSLRQGVGTGELFFGEGSRLTVL.

DNA of the CDR3: TGCGCCAGCACTCTGGACAGAACCAACTACGAGCAGTACTTC. Residues: CASTLDRTNYEQYF. This chain connects TRBV10-1 to TRBJ2-7; D possibly corresponds to TRBD1 (6 bases). V lost 7 bases to trimming and J lost 3 bases, with 16 bases between them. From germline, CDR1 is WNHNN and CDR2 SYGVQD (reference sequence). CDR3 size: 14 residues.

The chain has TRBV14 and TRBJ2-7; a weak D match, TRBD2 (5 bases). Germline V gene data show CDR1 as SGHDN and CDR2 as FVKESK. This CDR3 contains 18 residues. The V and J ends lost 2 bases and 3 bases respectively, with 23 bases between them. The CDR3 DNA follows: TGTGCCAGCAGCCAAATGGAAAGTTTCCGAGGAGGTGACTACGAGCAGTACTTC. Encoded protein: CASSQMESFRGGDYEQYF. Based on the CDR3 plus reference TRBV14 and TRBJ2-7, the full variable domain is EAGVTQFPSHSVIEKGQTVTLRCDPISGHDNLYWYRRVMGKEIKFLLHFVKESKQDESGMPNNRFLAERTGGTYSTLKVQPAELEDSGVYFCASSQMESFRGGDYEQYFGPGTRLTVT.

The gene calls are TRBV27 and TRBJ2-1, with 10 bases fitting TRBD1. Germline V gene data show CDR1 as MNHEY and CDR2 as SMNVEV (reference sequence). With 10 bases clipped from V and 1 base from J, the junction kept 7 bases outside the gene matches. The CDR3 contains 15 residues. CDR3 DNA sequence: TGTGCCATCGGACAGGGGGTTCGGTCCTACAATGAGCAGTTCTTC. It codes for CAIGQGVRSYNEQFF.

The V gene is TRBV30, the J gene TRBJ1-2; D is unclear. There are 11 residues in the CDR3. Between the trimmed V and J ends, which lost 7 bases and 3 bases, there was a span of 9 bases. Germline CDR1 GTSNPN, CDR2 SVGIG (reference sequence). This CDR3 is CASGRDYGYTF. The CDR3 DNA sequence: TGTGCCTCCGGACGGGACTATGGCTACACCTTC. The full variable domain, with the rest looked up from reference TRBV30 and TRBJ1-2, is SQTIHQWPATLVQPVGSPLSLECTVEGTSNPNLYWYRQAAGRGLQLLFYSVGIGQISSEVPQNLSASRPQDRQFILSSKKLLLSDSGFYLCASGRDYGYTFGSGTRLTVV.

CDR3 nucleotides: TGCGCCAGCACCCCCGTAGGGACCCCGGACAATGAGCAGTTCTTC. Amino acids: CASTPVGTPDNEQFF. The chain links TRBV5-1 to TRBJ2-1, with D perhaps TRBD1 or TRBD2 (5 bases each). The V gene lost 6 bases and the J gene lost 5 bases, with 18 bases spanning the gap. The germline V gene has CDR1 SGHRS and CDR2 YFSETQ. This CDR3 has 15 residues. Drawing the rest from reference TRBV5-1 and TRBJ2-1, the complete variable domain is KAGVTQTPRYLIKTRGQQVTLSCSPISGHRSVSWYQQTPGQGLQFLFEYFSETQRNKGNFPGRFSGRQFSNSRSEMNVSTLELGDSALYLCASTPVGTPDNEQFFGPGTRLTVL.

V gene TRBV5-6 combines with J gene TRBJ1-5, with a possible D match to TRBD1 (6 bases). Germline V lookup: CDR1 SGHDT, CDR2 YYEEEE. The CDR3 spans 16 residues. V gave up 3 bases and J gave up 3 bases, with 16 bases separating them. Written as DNA, the CDR3 is TGTGCCAGCAGCTACACTGGGCGGGGGCACAATCAGCCCCAGCATTTT. This encodes CASSYTGRGHNQPQHF.

The genes are TRBV6-5 and TRBJ2-7; D is possibly TRBD2 (6 bases). This CDR3 has 13 amino acids. V was shortened by 7 bases and J by 2 bases, with 12 bases between the two germline ends. CDR1 is MNHEY and CDR2 is SVGAGI in the germline V gene. The CDR3 DNA sequence: TGTGCCAGCAAAGGGACTGAACCCTACGAGCAGTACTTC. Amino acid sequence: CASKGTEPYEQYF.

In this sample, this clone turned up a few times. The V gene is TRBV5-1, the J gene TRBJ1-4; unclear D gene. Germline CDR1 SGHRS, CDR2 YFSETQ. Trimming took off 0 bases at V and 4 bases at J, with 7 bases between the two ends. The CDR3 contains 14 residues. Here the CDR3 reads CASSLDSYNEKLFF. CDR3 bases: TGCGCCAGCAGCTTGGACAGTTATAATGAAAAACTGTTTTTT. Full variable domain (rest looked up from reference TRBV5-1 and TRBJ1-4): KAGVTQTPRYLIKTRGQQVTLSCSPISGHRSVSWYQQTPGQGLQFLFEYFSETQRNKGNFPGRFSGRQFSNSRSEMNVSTLELGDSALYLCASSLDSYNEKLFFGSGTQLSVL.

This clone showed up just a few times. V gene TRBV20-1 combines with J gene TRBJ1-5; perhaps TRBD1 as D (6 bases). Germline-derived CDR1 and CDR2 are DFQATT and SNEGSKA (reference sequence). CDR3 size: 11 residues. With 0 bases removed from V and 11 bases from J, the gap between germline ends came to 8 bases. This CDR3 reads CSARDNRAQHF. CDR3 DNA sequence: TGCAGTGCTAGAGATAACAGGGCCCAGCATTTT.

The chain joins TRBV2 to TRBJ2-6; 10 bases fit TRBD1. This CDR3 is 17 amino acids long. Germline-derived CDR1 and CDR2 are SNHLY and FYNNEI. V lost 3 bases, J lost 2 bases, and 4 bases stayed unmatched. The CDR3 DNA follows: TGTGCCAGCAGTGATGGGACAGGGGCGGCTGGGGCCAACGTCCTGACTTTC. This sequence encodes CASSDGTGAAGANVLTF.

J is TRBJ2-7 and V is TRBV14; the D is unclear. This CDR3 has 13 residues. V lost 0 bases to trimming and J lost 7 bases, with 10 bases between them. Germline-derived CDR1 and CDR2 are SGHDN and FVKESK. The CDR3: CASSQDISGEQYF. The DNA of the CDR3 is TGTGCCAGCAGCCAAGATATTTCCGGAGAGCAGTACTTC.

The chain is built from TRBV11-3 and TRBJ2-2; TRBD2 agrees at 7 bases. This CDR3 has 16 residues. Germline CDR1 SGHNT, CDR2 YENEEA. The J segment lost 3 bases and the V segment lost 4 bases, leaving 8 bases of the junction unmatched. CDR3 residues: CASSYGGAGYTGELFF. In DNA, the CDR3 is TGTGCCAGCAGCTATGGGGGAGCGGGGTACACCGGGGAGCTGTTTTTT.

The rearrangement joins TRBV2 to TRBJ2-1; 13 positions agree with TRBD2. This CDR3 has 15 amino acids. Losses at the gene ends were 6 bases for V and 7 bases for J; bases not matched to a gene: 6. Germline V gives CDR1 SNHLY, CDR2 FYNNEI. CDR3: CASSKLAGGGNEQFF. CDR3 bases: TGTGCCAGCAGCAAACTAGCGGGAGGGGGGAATGAGCAGTTCTTC. The entire variable domain, with the rest obtained from reference TRBV2 and TRBJ2-1, is as follows: EPEVTQTPSHQVTQMGQEVILRCVPISNHLYFYWYRQILGQKVEFLVSFYNNEISEKSEIFDDQFSVERPDGSNFTLKIRSTKLEDSAMYFCASSKLAGGGNEQFFGPGTRLTVL.

The chain employs TRBV5-8 and TRBJ2-3; the match to TRBD2 covers 8 bases. Germline assignment: CDR1 SGHTS and CDR2 YDEGEE. The CDR3 is 14 residues long. V was pared by 0 bases and J by 6 bases, with 3 bases of the junction left unmatched. The CDR3 DNA is TGTGCCAGCAGCTTGGATCGGGAGGGGGATACGCAGTATTTT. Encoded protein: CASSLDREGDTQYF. Supplemented by reference TRBV5-8 and TRBJ2-3, the full variable domain reads EAGVTQSPTHLIKTRGQQATLRCSPISGHTSVYWYQQALGLGLQFLLWYDEGEERNRGNFPPRFSGRQFPNYSSELNVNALELEDSALYLCASSLDREGDTQYFGPGTRLTVL.

The chain is built from TRBV29-1 and TRBJ2-1; 9 bases map to TRBD2. Germline V gives CDR1 SQVTM, CDR2 ANQGSEA. The CDR3 spans 16 residues. With V trimmed by 7 bases and J by 6 bases, 16 bases remained unmatched. The CDR3 nucleotides are TGCAGCGGGGAAGACTATAGCGGGAGTAATGTCAATGAGCAGTTCTTC. Amino acids: CSGEDYSGSNVNEQFF.

This rearrangement joins TRBV9 to TRBJ2-1, with 13 bases matching TRBD2. Unmatched junction bases numbered 2, after V lost 5 bases and J lost 3 bases. Germline V CDR1 and CDR2: SGDLS, YYNGEE. The length of the CDR3 is 15 residues. Here the CDR3 DNA reads TGTGCCAGCAGTGGGACTAGCGGGGACTACAATGAGCAGTTCTTC. This translates into CASSGTSGDYNEQFF.

The rearrangement joins TRBV30 to TRBJ1-5, with D possibly being TRBD1 (6 bases). Germline V lookup: CDR1 GTSNPN, CDR2 SVGIG (reference sequence). CDR3 length equals 16 residues. V lost 2 bases and J lost 0, with 14 bases in between. CDR3 protein: CAWSLGGIGSNQPQHF. The CDR3 region has the DNA TGTGCCTGGAGTCTAGGGGGAATCGGTAGCAATCAGCCCCAGCATTTT.

The chain employs TRBV6-5 and TRBJ2-5; D might be TRBD2 (5 bases). Germline V gives CDR1 MNHEY, CDR2 SVGAGI. V was pared by 4 bases and J by 5 bases, with 14 bases between. The CDR3 consists of 14 residues. The CDR3: CASSSSGSGETQYF. The DNA of the CDR3 is TGTGCCAGCAGTTCGAGTGGTTCGGGGGAGACCCAGTACTTC.

The J gene is TRBJ2-1, the V gene TRBV10-3; 7 bases are shared with TRBD2. Per germline, CDR1 ENHRY and CDR2 SYGVKD. The V gene end was trimmed by 6 bases and the J gene end by 4 bases; junction bases not matched to a gene: 6. This CDR3 contains 14 residues. Here the CDR3 reads CAISRRESYNEQFF. The CDR3, as DNA: TGTGCCATCAGCAGGCGGGAGTCGTACAATGAGCAGTTCTTC.